This passage covers 23 T cell receptor beta chains from one sample sequenced in a study of T-cell reconstitution after alpha-beta-depleted transplantation in children. Unique molecular identifiers were incorporated when the TCRbeta library was constructed. TCRdb ran MiXCR on the PCR reads and lists one entry per CDR3 protein. The table lists 700,000 to 950,000 distinct CDR3 sequences, approximately 15% of them singletons. Here the sequenced sample was PBMCs, mostly from graft donor cells, taken 360 days after TCRalphabeta/CD19-depleted stem cell transplant. Source of these receptors: a male patient between 5 and 17 years old who had a stem cell transplant for acute lymphoblastic leukemia, so the T cells may come from the graft donor.

This clonotype was counted ten times or more. This sequence joins TRBV20-1 and TRBJ1-2, with 9 bases lining up with TRBD1. V lost 6 bases and J lost 7; bases outside the gene matches: 15. From germline, CDR1 is DFQATT and CDR2 SNEGSKA (reference sequence). The CDR3 contains 15 residues. The DNA of the CDR3 is TGCAGTGCCATAGTTACCGGGACAGGGAACCGTGGCTACACCTTC. It codes for CSAIVTGTGNRGYTF.

The V call is TRBV7-8, the J call TRBJ2-1; 8 bases line up with TRBD2. Germline V gene sequence: CDR1 SGHVS, CDR2 FQNEAQ. Trimming took 4 bases from V and 9 from J; bases not matched to a gene: 11. This CDR3 is 15 amino acids long. The CDR3 protein is CASSSLLAAASEQFF. The CDR3, as DNA: TGTGCCAGCAGCTCGCTACTAGCGGCAGCCTCTGAGCAGTTCTTC.

The chain links TRBV27 to TRBJ1-5, with TRBD1 matching over 7 bases. The CDR3 loop spans 13 amino acids. V was pared by 6 bases and J by 3 bases, with 2 bases of the junction left unmatched. CDR1 and CDR2 from the germline V gene are MNHEY and SMNVEV (reference sequence). CDR3 region: CASRTGNNQPQHF. The CDR3 region has the DNA TGTGCCAGCAGGACAGGGAACAATCAGCCCCAGCATTTT.

This clonotype was counted between two and nine times. This rearrangement joins TRBV27 to TRBJ1-5; 7 nucleotides match TRBD1. This CDR3 is 13 amino acids long. Germline-derived CDR1 and CDR2 are MNHEY and SMNVEV (reference sequence). Trimming removed 3 bases from V and 6 bases from J; junction bases left unmatched: 2. The CDR3 DNA sequence: TGTGCCAGCAGTTTTTCAGGGGGTCAGCCCCAGCATTTT. It encodes CASSFSGGQPQHF.

There are a few counts of this clonotype. The chain is built from TRBV12-3 or TRBV12-4 and TRBJ2-1; 13 bases fit TRBD2. There are 16 residues in the CDR3. V shed 6 bases and J 7 bases; nucleotides not matched to a gene: 9. CDR3 in amino acids: CASRGPGLAGNNEQFF. CDR3 sequence (DNA): TGTGCCAGCAGAGGGCCGGGACTAGCGGGAAATAATGAGCAGTTCTTC.

This chain connects TRBV5-1 to TRBJ2-5, with D uncertain. The V end lost 0 bases, the J end lost 4 bases, and 7 bases lay between the germline ends. The germline CDR1 and CDR2 sequences are SGHRS and YFSETQ. This CDR3 is 13 amino acids long. The CDR3 loop reads CASSLAPVETQYF. CDR3 DNA: TGCGCCAGCAGCTTGGCCCCGGTAGAGACCCAGTACTTC.

The sample holds one count of this clonotype. A read error may account for a junction end that differs from germline. The chain carries TRBV6-1 and TRBJ2-7, with D possibly being TRBD1 (6 bases). Germline V gives CDR1 MNHNS, CDR2 SASEGT. CDR3 size: 16 residues. Written as DNA, the CDR3 is TGTGCCAGCAGTGAAGCGAGGGGGTATCTTCTCTACAAGCAGTACTTC. Encoded protein: CASSEARGYLLYKQYF.

This clonotype was seen only a few times. This chain connects TRBV2 to TRBJ2-1; the match to TRBD2 covers 10 bases. V shed 8 bases and J 5 bases; nucleotides not matched to a gene: 6. The CDR3 length is 14 residues. The germline V gene encodes CDR1 SNHLY and CDR2 FYNNEI. DNA for the CDR3: TGTGCCAGCCTGCTAGCGGGAGAGGACAATGAGCAGTTCTTC. The encoded protein is CASLLAGEDNEQFF.

This clonotype was seen at least ten times. V usage is TRBV20-1 and J usage is TRBJ1-5; D not resolved. Per germline, CDR1 DFQATT and CDR2 SNEGSKA (reference sequence). The V and J ends lost 3 bases and 0 bases respectively, with 6 bases between them. The length of the CDR3 is 13 residues. The CDR3 protein is CSARYYSNQPQHF. The CDR3 coding sequence is TGCAGTGCTAGGTACTATAGCAATCAGCCCCAGCATTTT.

This clonotype showed up many times. The chain is built from TRBV11-2 and TRBJ2-7; TRBD2 is a possible D gene (5 bases). Trimming left V 5 bases short and J 4 bases short, with 18 bases between. This CDR3 is 15 amino acids long. Germline CDR1 reads SGHAT; CDR2 reads FQNNGV. The CDR3 nucleotides are TGTGCCAGCAGCGTCGGGAACCATAACCGATACGAGCAGTACTTC. Its protein is CASSVGNHNRYEQYF.

This clonotype was counted a few times. The J gene is TRBJ2-7, the V gene TRBV6-1; 14 bases line up with TRBD2. The germline V gene encodes CDR1 MNHNS and CDR2 SASEGT. The trim removed 6 bases at V and 4 bases at J, leaving 8 bases unmatched. The CDR3 has 16 residues. Here the CDR3 reads CASRTGTSGSLYEQYF. DNA of the CDR3: TGTGCCAGCAGGACCGGGACTAGCGGGAGTTTGTACGAGCAGTACTTC.

This clonotype came up a few times. The chain combines TRBV28 with TRBJ2-7; 7 positions match TRBD1. The V segment lost 6 bases and the J segment 0 bases; nucleotides outside the gene matches: 11. The CDR3 length is 16 residues. Looked up from germline, CDR1 is MDHEN and CDR2 is SYDVKM. The DNA for the CDR3 is TGTGCCAGCAGCCCCCCCCGGCAGGGGGTCTCCTACGAGCAGTACTTC. Translated: CASSPPRQGVSYEQYF.

This clonotype showed up just a few times. V is TRBV11-2 and J is TRBJ1-1; TRBD1 agrees at 7 bases. The length of the CDR3 is 16 residues. Looked up from germline, CDR1 is SGHAT and CDR2 is FQNNGV. Trimming removed 2 bases from V and 4 bases from J; junction bases left unmatched: 10. CDR3: CASSLRRTGGGTEAFF. The CDR3 coding sequence is TGTGCCAGCAGCTTACGCCGGACAGGCGGCGGCACTGAAGCTTTCTTT.

The chain links TRBV6-5 to TRBJ2-1; D is perhaps TRBD1 or TRBD2 (5 bases each). This CDR3 is built from 12 residues. Germline values: CDR1 MNHEY, CDR2 SVGAGI. Trimming cost V 5 bases and J 10 bases, with 12 bases left between them. CDR3 sequence: CASSQRGREQFF. CDR3 coding DNA: TGTGCCAGCAGTCAGAGGGGAAGAGAGCAGTTCTTC.

This clonotype occurred a few times. The J gene is TRBJ2-7, the V gene TRBV25-1, with a possible D match to TRBD1 (6 bases). The CDR3 contains 15 residues. The germline V gene has CDR1 MGHDK and CDR2 SYGVNS. Trimming cost V 6 bases and J 4 bases, with 19 bases left between them. CDR3 in amino acids: CASRGHNPGQYEQYF. In DNA, the CDR3 is TGTGCCAGCAGGGGCCATAATCCAGGACAGTACGAGCAGTACTTC.

This clonotype was detected a few times. The chain is built from TRBV6-5 and TRBJ2-2; 7 bases match TRBD2. Germline trimming cut 4 bases from V and 3 bases from J; bases unmatched to any gene: 5. This CDR3 has 15 residues. CDR1 and CDR2 (germline): MNHEY, SVGAGI. The CDR3 DNA reads TGTGCCAGCAGTTGGGGGGGGAGATACACCGGGGAGCTGTTTTTT. This translates into CASSWGGRYTGELFF.

Of note for this clonotype: The junction departs from the called germline gene at one end, perhaps through a read error. The rearrangement links TRBV2 to TRBJ2-1; 7 nucleotides agree with TRBD2. The CDR3 loop spans 13 amino acids. Germline V gene data show CDR1 as SNHLY and CDR2 as FYNNEI. In nucleotides, the CDR3 is TGTGGCAGCGCGAGGGAGGGTAACAATGAGCAGTTCTTC. Translation: CGSAREGNNEQFF.

This clonotype has just a few counts. Here the CDR3 DNA reads TGTGCCAGCCTTGACAGGGGTTACGAGCAGTACTTC. It codes for CASLDRGYEQYF. V and J are TRBV28 and TRBJ2-7; 8 nucleotides agree with TRBD1. The CDR3 consists of 12 residues. Losses at the gene ends were 8 bases for V and 4 bases for J; bases not matched to a gene: 4. The germline V gene encodes CDR1 MDHEN and CDR2 SYDVKM.

As concerns this clonotype: A much larger clone is a single base away; this may be a read error. The V gene is TRBV13, the J gene TRBJ2-7; 9 bases are a match to TRBD2. The CDR3 is 14 amino acids. Germline values: CDR1 PRHDT, CDR2 FYEKMQ (reference sequence). Trimming removed 5 bases from V and 4 bases from J; junction bases left unmatched: 6. The CDR3 DNA is TGTGCCAGCAGCGCCGAGACTAGCGGTTACGAGCAGTACTTC. Translating gives CASSAETSGYEQYF.

The DNA of the CDR3 is TGTGCCAGCAGGTCTCCGGGACAGGGTAACACCGGGGAGCTGTTTTTT. Protein product: CASRSPGQGNTGELFF. The chain is built from TRBV7-9 and TRBJ2-2; 9 nucleotides line up with TRBD1. V lost 6 bases and J lost 2; bases outside the gene matches: 7. CDR1 and CDR2 from the germline V gene are SEHNR and FQNEAQ (reference sequence). The CDR3 is 16 residues long.

There are a few counts of this clonotype. As DNA, the CDR3 is TGCGCCAGCAGCCAAGTTGGACAGCTCTACGAGCAGTACTTC. Protein product: CASSQVGQLYEQYF. V usage is TRBV4-1 and J usage is TRBJ2-7, with D tentatively TRBD1 (6 bases). CDR1 and CDR2 (germline): MGHRA, YSYEKL. Trimming took 1 base from V and 3 from J, leaving 10 bases between them. The CDR3 is 14 amino acids.

This clonotype was seen only a few times. The chain carries TRBV9 and TRBJ2-2; perhaps TRBD2 as D (5 bases). This CDR3 is built from 16 residues. The ends were cut back, 0 bases at V and 0 bases at J, with 9 bases in the middle. The germline V gene encodes CDR1 SGDLS and CDR2 YYNGEE. The CDR3 sequence is CASSVASSPNTGELFF. Written as DNA, the CDR3 is TGTGCCAGCAGCGTAGCTAGCAGCCCGAACACCGGGGAGCTGTTTTTT.

This clonotype was counted ten times or more. The V gene is TRBV24-1, the J gene TRBJ1-5, with D perhaps matching TRBD1 (5 bases). With 5 bases removed from V and 1 base from J, the gap between germline ends came to 8 bases. In germline, CDR1 is KGHDR, CDR2 SFDVKD. The CDR3 extends over 14 amino acids. CDR3 region: CATSGSGSNQPQHF. Written as DNA, the CDR3 is TGTGCCACCAGTGGTTCAGGGAGCAATCAGCCCCAGCATTTT.